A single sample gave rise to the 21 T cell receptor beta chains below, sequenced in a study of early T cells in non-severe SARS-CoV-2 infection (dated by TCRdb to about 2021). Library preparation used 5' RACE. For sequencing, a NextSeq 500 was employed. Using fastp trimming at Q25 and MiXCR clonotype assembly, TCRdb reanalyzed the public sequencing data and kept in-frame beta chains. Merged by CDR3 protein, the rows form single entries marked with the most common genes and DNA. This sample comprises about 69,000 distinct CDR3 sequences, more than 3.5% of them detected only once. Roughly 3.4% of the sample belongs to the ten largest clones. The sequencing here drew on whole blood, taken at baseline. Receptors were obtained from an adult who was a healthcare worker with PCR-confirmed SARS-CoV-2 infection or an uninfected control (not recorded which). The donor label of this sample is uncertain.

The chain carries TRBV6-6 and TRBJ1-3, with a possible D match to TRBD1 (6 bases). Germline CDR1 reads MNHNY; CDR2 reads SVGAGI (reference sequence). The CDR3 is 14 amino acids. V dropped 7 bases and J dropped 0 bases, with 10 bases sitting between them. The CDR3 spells CASNLQGSGNTIYF. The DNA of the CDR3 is TGTGCCAGCAACTTACAGGGCTCTGGAAACACCATATATTTT.

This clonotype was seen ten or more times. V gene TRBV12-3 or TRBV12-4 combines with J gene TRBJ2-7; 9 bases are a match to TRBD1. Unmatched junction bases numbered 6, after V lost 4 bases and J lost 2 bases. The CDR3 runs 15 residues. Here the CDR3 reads CASSSGQGQAYEQYF. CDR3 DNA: TGTGCCAGCAGTTCCGGACAGGGGCAAGCCTACGAGCAGTACTTC.

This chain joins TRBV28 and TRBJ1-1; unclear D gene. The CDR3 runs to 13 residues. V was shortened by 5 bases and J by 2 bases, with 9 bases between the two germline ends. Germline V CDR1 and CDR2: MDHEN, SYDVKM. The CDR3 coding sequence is TGTGCCAGCAGTCTACGGCGAAACACTGAAGCTTTCTTT. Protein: CASSLRRNTEAFF.

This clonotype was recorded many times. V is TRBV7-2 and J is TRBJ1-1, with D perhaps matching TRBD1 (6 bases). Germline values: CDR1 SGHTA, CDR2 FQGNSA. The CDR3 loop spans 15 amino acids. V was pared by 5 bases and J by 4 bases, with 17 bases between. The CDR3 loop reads CASSPKGGLGTEAFF. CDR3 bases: TGTGCCAGCAGCCCGAAAGGGGGTTTAGGCACTGAAGCTTTCTTT.

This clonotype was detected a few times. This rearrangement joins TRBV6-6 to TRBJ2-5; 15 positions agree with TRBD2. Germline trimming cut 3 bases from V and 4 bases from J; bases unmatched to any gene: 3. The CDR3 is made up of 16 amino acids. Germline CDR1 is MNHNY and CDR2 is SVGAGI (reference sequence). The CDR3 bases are TGTGCCAGCAGTTATATGGGACTAGCGGGGGGAGAGACCCAGTACTTC. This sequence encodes CASSYMGLAGGETQYF.

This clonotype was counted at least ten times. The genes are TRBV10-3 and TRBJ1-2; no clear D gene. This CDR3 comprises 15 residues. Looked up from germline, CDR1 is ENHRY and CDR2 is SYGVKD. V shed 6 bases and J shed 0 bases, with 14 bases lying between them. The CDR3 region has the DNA TGTGCCATCAGGGGCGGGGAGAGAGCTAACTATGGCTACACCTTC. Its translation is CAIRGGERANYGYTF.

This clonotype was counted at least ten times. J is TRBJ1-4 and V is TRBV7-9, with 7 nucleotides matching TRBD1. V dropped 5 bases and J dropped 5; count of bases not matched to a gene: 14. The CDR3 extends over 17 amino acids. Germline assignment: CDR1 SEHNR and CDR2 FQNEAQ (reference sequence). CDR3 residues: CASSPSMGAGGNEKLFF. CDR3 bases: TGTGCCAGCAGCCCCAGCATGGGCGCAGGGGGAAATGAAAAACTGTTTTTT.

Written as DNA, the CDR3 is TGTGCCAGCTCACCGGACAGAATGAACACTGAAGCTTTCTTT. Translated, it gives CASSPDRMNTEAFF. The V gene is TRBV18, the J gene TRBJ1-1, with D possibly TRBD1 on 6 matching bases. Trimming removed 3 bases from V and 0 bases from J, with 8 bases in between. The germline CDR1 and CDR2 sequences are KGHSH and LQKENI. The CDR3 runs 14 residues.

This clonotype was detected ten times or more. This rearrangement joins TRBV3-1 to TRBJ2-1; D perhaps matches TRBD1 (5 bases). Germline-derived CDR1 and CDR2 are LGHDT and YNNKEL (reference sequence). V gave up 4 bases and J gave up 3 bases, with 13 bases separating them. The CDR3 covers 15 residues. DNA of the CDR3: TGTGCCAGCAGCCGGGGCCCTGAGGACTACAATGAGCAGTTCTTC. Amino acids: CASSRGPEDYNEQFF.

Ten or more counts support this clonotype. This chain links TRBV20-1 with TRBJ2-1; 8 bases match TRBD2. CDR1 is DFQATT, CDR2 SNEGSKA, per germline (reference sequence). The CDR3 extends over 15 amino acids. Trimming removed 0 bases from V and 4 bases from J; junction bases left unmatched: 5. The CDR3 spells CSARERGATYNEQFF. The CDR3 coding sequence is TGCAGTGCTAGAGAGCGGGGGGCAACGTACAATGAGCAGTTCTTC.

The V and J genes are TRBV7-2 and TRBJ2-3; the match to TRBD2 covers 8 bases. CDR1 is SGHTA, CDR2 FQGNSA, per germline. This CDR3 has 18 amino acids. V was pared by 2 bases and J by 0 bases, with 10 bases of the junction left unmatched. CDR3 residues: CASSLQSGGRISTDTQYF. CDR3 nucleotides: TGTGCCAGCAGCTTACAAAGCGGGGGCCGGATTAGCACAGATACGCAGTATTTT.

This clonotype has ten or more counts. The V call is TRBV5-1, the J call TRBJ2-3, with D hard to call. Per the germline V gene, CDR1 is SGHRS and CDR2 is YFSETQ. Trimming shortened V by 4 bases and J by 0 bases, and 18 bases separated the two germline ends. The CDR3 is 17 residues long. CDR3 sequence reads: CASSTVKGATSTDTQYF. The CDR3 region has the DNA TGCGCCAGCAGCACGGTTAAGGGTGCGACTAGCACAGATACGCAGTATTTT.

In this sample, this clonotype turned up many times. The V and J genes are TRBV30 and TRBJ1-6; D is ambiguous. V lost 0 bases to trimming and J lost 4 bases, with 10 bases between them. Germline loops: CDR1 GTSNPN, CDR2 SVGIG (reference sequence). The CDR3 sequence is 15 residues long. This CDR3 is CAWSVQTSYNSPLHF. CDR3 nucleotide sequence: TGTGCCTGGAGTGTACAGACCTCATATAATTCACCCCTCCACTTT.

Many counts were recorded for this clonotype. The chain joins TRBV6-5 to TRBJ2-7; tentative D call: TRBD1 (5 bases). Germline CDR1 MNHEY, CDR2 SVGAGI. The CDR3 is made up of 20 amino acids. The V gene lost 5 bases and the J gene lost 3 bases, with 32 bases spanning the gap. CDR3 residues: CASSVRQFTTSSTIYYEQYF. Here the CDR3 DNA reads TGTGCCAGCAGTGTTAGACAGTTTACTACGAGCAGTACTATTTACTACGAGCAGTACTTC.

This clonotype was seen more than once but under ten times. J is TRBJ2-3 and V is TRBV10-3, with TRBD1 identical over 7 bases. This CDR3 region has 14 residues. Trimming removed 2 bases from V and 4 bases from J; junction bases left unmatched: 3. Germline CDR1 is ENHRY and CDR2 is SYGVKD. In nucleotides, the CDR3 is TGTGCCATCAGTGAGAAAGGGGGCGCAGATACGCAGTATTTT. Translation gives CAISEKGGADTQYF.

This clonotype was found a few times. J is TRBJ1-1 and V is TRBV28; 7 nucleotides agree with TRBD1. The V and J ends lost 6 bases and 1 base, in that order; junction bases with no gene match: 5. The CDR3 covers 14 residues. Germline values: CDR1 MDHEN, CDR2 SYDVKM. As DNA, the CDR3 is TGTGCCAGCAGGAAGGGGGCGACGAACACTGAAGCTTTCTTT. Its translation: CASRKGATNTEAFF.

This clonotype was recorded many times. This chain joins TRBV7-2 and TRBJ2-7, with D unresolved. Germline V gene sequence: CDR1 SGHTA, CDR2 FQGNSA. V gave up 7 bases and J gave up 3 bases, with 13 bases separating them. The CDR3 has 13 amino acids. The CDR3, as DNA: TGTGCCAGCAACTCCGAACGAAACTACGAGCAGTACTTC. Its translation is CASNSERNYEQYF.

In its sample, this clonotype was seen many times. The CDR3 coding sequence is TGTGCCAGCGCCCCTCAGGGAACAGCATCCTACGAGCAGTACTTC. It encodes CASAPQGTASYEQYF. The J gene is TRBJ2-7, the V gene TRBV27; TRBD1 might be the D (5 bases). V dropped 8 bases and J dropped 1 base, with 18 bases sitting between them. CDR3 size: 15 residues. CDR1 is MNHEY, CDR2 SMNVEV, per germline (reference sequence).

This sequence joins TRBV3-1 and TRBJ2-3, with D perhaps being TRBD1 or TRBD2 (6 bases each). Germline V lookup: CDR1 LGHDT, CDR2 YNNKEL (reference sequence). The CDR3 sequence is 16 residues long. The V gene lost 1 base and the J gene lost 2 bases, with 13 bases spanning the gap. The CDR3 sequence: CASSQGGGPNTDTQYF. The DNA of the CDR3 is TGTGCCAGCAGCCAAGGTGGGGGGCCGAACACAGATACGCAGTATTTT.

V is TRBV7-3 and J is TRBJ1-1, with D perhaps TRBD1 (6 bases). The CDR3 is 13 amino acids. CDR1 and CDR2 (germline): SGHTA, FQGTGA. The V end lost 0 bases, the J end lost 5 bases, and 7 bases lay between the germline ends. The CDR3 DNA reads TGTGCCAGCAGCTTAACCACAGGGACTGAAGCTTTCTTT. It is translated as CASSLTTGTEAFF.

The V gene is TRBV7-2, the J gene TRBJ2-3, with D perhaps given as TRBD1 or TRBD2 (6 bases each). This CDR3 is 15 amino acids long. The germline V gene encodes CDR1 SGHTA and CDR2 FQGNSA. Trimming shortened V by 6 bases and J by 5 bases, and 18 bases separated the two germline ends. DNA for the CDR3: TGTGCCAGCAGTTTGATCCCGGGGGCGGGAGATACGCAGTATTTT. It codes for CASSLIPGAGDTQYF.